This TCR beta chain appears in the sequencing data of a study of blood T cell repertoires in COVID-19. CDR1 SNHLY and CDR2 FYNNEI come from the germline V gene. CDR3 length equals 18 residues. V was clipped by 1 base and J by 6 bases; unmatched bases: 13. The method was immunoSEQ multiplex PCR; TCRdb's version includes in-frame clones alone and lacks a portion of them. Seen here are 150,000 to 200,000 clones, 88% observed once, and the top ten hold approximately 9.4%. Sequencing was carried out using PBMCs or T cells enriched from blood (not recorded which). This TCR came from a woman between 18 and 30 years old who had recovered from COVID-19. The chain uses TRBV2 and TRBJ1-2; 11 nucleotides line up with TRBD1. The CDR3 nucleotides read TGTGCCAGCAGTGAAGACTTCTTCGGGACAGGGGGTTCGAATGGCTACACCTTC. It codes for CASSEDFFGTGGSNGYTF.